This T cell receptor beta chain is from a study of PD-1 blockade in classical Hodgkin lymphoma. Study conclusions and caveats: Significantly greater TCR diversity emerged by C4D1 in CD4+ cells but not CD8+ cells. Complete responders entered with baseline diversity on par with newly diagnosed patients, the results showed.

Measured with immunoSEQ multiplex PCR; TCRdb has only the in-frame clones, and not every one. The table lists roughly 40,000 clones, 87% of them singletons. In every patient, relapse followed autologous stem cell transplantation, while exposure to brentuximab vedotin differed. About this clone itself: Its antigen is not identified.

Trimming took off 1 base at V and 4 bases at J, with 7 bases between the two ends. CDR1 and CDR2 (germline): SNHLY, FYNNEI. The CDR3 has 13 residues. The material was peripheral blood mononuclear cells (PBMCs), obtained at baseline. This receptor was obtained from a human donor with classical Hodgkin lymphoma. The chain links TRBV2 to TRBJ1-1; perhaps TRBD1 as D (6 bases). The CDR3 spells CASSEEGVTEAFF. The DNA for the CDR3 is TGTGCCAGCAGTGAAGAGGGGGTCACTGAAGCTTTCTTT.